The present T cell receptor beta chain was sequenced within a study of OX40 agonist ivuxolimab in advanced cancers. Germline assignment: CDR1 LNHDA and CDR2 SQIVND (reference sequence). V dropped 10 bases and J dropped 2 bases, with 18 bases sitting between them. This CDR3 is 15 amino acids long. Using immunoSEQ multiplex PCR, the repertoire was profiled, and TCRdb retains in-frame clones only, with some absent. The sample holds around 97,000 clones, approximately 87% seen once. V gene TRBV19 combines with J gene TRBJ1-3; D might be TRBD1 (5 bases). The clonotype originates from an adult with an advanced solid tumor such as melanoma, head and neck, liver or kidney cancer. Source: CD4+ or CD8+ T cells sorted from blood, taken in a trial of the OX40 agonist ivuxolimab. The CDR3 here is CATDGDRPTGNTIYF. CDR3 DNA: TGTGCCACCGATGGGGACCGACCCACTGGAAACACCATATATTTT.